The T cell receptor beta chain described here comes from a study of shared T cell receptors in the human thymus. This clone occurred once. Method: immunoSEQ multiplex PCR; TCRdb's copy keeps in-frame clones and lacks some. The data show under 850,000 clones, around 89% seen once. Trimming shortened V by 5 bases and J by 4 bases, and 14 bases separated the two germline ends. The CDR3 sequence is 15 residues long. Germline CDR1 SEHNR, CDR2 FQNEAQ (reference sequence). In addition, the sample was reused for a study of human thymus T cells. That source adds: Donation was from healthy Finnish infants who were having corrective surgery that addressed congenital heart defects. Unrelated people showed highly overlapping thymic repertoires, related research reported.

The rearrangement links TRBV7-9 to TRBJ2-2; D uncertain. The specimen was thymocytes. This TCR was sampled from a boy under two years old with a congenital heart defect. The CDR3 here is CASSRPSVPTGELFF. CDR3 coding DNA: TGTGCCAGCAGCCGTCCTTCGGTCCCCACCGGGGAGCTGTTTTTT.